This T cell receptor beta chain was recorded in a study of T cell repertoires in cytomegalovirus infection (dated by TCRdb to about 2019). Regarding the research as a whole: Recently identified HLA-C-restricted CMV epitopes, whose presentation resists viral immunomodulation, were targeted by peptide stimulations together with well-studied HLA-B-restricted epitopes. Because public TCR beta signatures pointed to carriage of CMV infection together with the matching HLA type, the HLA type of each donor mattered for the analysis. Broad study findings and their caveats: In both this cohort and an independent cohort of 352 donors, the cumulative frequency of public TCR beta family members distinguished carriers of CMV infection plus the relevant HLA type. In the ex vivo response, HLA-C-restricted CMV-specific TCR beta clonotypes were dominant, and in two of eight donors the single most frequent clonotype came from this HLA-C-restricted group.

As regards this clonotype: The antigen it recognizes is unknown. No much larger clone is present one base from it, and per-base qualities are unavailable.

Sequencing instrument: Illumina HiSeq 1500. In-frame beta chains were kept once TCRdb had trimmed the public reads at Q25 with fastp and called clones with MiXCR. For every CDR3 protein sequence, its rows merge into one entry that carries the most common genes and DNA. The sample table shows 250,000 to 400,000 distinct CDR3 sequences, and around a quarter are seen once. The ten largest clones capture more than 10% of the sample. Sample treatment or condition, as interpreted from the label and publication: in vitro stimulation with specific CMV peptide epitopes to enrich CMV-specific T cells. As encoded in the germline V gene (reference sequence), CDR1 is DFQATT while CDR2 is SNEGSKA. V and J are truncated by 6 bases and 5 bases respectively, leaving an intervening sequence of 20 bases. The cysteine opens and the phenylalanine closes a CDR3 of 15 amino acids. Of the read, only the CDR3 DNA is kept; its 45 bases are in frame from base 1.

Sequenced material: cultured PBMCs, taken from culture after CMV antigen stimulation. This chain joins TRBV20-1 to TRBJ1-5, with no reliable assignment of the D segment. The TCR sequence derives from a human donor in good health (CMV status not recorded). Some clones in this sample may be carry-over from other donors' samples. The DNA is as follows: TGCAGTGCCCACCCCCCGGGGTGGAAGGATCAGCCCCAGCATTTT. This yields the protein CSAHPPGWKDQPQHF.